This TCR beta chain was recorded in a study of blood T cell repertoires in COVID-19. Study information: Sites in the United States, Italy and Spain provided acute and convalescent COVID-19 samples. In each case, the material was cDNA or gDNA derived from T cells, B-cell-depleted T cells, or PBMCs.

In the authors' methods: Estimated nucleated cell counts came from reference gene primer amplification. Sequenced by immunoSEQ multiplex PCR; TCRdb stores in-frame clones only, minus some. V and J calls and clone size are those listed in that table; D and trimming were worked out from the DNA. The sample holds under 35,000 clones; around 93% are singletons and the top ten take less than 7%. The CDR3 is 18 residues long. V shed 0 bases and J shed 1 base, with 17 bases lying between them. Germline V gene data show CDR1 as SGHTA and CDR2 as FQGNSA. The sequenced sample was peripheral blood. The source of this sequence is a human donor in a cohort sampled during active COVID-19. The chain uses TRBV7-2 and TRBJ2-3; the D gene is possibly TRBD2 (5 bases). This CDR3 is CASSLAVVVATRTDTQYF. As DNA, the CDR3 is TGTGCCAGCAGCTTAGCGGTGGTAGTAGCGACACGCACAGATACGCAGTATTTT.